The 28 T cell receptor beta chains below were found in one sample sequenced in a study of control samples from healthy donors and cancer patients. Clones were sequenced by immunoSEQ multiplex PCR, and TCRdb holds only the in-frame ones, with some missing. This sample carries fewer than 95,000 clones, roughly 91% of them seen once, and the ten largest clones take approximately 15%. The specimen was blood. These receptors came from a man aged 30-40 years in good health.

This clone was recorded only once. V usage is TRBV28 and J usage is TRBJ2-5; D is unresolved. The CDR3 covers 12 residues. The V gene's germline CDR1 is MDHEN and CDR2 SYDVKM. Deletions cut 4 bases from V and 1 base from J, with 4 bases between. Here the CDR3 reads CASSSSQETQYF. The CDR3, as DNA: TGTGCCAGCAGTTCGAGCCAAGAGACCCAGTACTTC.

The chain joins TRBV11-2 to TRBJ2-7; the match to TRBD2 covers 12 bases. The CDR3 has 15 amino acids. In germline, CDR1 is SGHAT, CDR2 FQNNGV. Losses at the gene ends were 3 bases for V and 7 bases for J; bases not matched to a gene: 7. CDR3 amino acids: CASSFPSGRAHEQYF. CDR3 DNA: TGTGCCAGCAGCTTTCCTAGCGGGAGGGCGCATGAGCAGTACTTC.

In DNA, the CDR3 is TGTGCCAGCAGTGATAACACCTATGGCTACACCTTC. Protein sequence: CASSDNTYGYTF. The rearrangement links TRBV2 to TRBJ1-2; D uncertain. V lost 3 bases and J lost 4, with 6 bases in between. Germline loops: CDR1 SNHLY, CDR2 FYNNEI. This CDR3 contains 12 residues.

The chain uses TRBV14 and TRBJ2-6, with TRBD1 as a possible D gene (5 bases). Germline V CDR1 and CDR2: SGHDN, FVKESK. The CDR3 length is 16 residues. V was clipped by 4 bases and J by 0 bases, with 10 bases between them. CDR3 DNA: TGTGCCAGCAGCCTCGTCAGGGTCTCTGGGGCCAACGTCCTGACTTTC. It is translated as CASSLVRVSGANVLTF.

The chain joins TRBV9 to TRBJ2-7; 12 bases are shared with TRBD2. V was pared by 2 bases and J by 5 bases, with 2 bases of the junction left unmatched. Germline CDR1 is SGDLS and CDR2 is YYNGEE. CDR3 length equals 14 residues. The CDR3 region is CASSVTSGGNEQYF. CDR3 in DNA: TGTGCCAGCAGCGTGACTAGCGGGGGCAACGAGCAGTACTTC. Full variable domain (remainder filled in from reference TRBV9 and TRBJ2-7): DSGVTQTPKHLITATGQRVTLRCSPRSGDLSVYWYQQSLDQGLQFLIQYYNGEERAKGNILERFSAQQFPDLHSELNLSSLELGDSALYFCASSVTSGGNEQYFGPGTRLTVT.

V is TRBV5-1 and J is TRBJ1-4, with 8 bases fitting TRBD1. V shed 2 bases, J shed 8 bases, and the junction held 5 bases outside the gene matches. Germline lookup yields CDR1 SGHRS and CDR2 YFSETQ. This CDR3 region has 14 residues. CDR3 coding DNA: TGCGCCAGCAGCTTCGACAGGGGCTCCGAAAAACTGTTTTTT. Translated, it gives CASSFDRGSEKLFF.

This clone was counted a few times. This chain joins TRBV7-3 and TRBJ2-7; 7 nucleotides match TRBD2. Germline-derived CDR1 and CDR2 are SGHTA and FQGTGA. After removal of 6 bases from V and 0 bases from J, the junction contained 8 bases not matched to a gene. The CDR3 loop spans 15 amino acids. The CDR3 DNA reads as TGTGCCAGCAGTCCCGAGCGGGGAAGCTCCTACGAGCAGTACTTC. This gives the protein CASSPERGSSYEQYF.

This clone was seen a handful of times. The CDR3 reads CASSPVAVPISSPLHF. The CDR3 DNA follows: TGTGCCAGCAGCCCGGTGGCAGTACCCATTAGTTCACCCCTCCACTTT. This chain uses TRBV27 with TRBJ1-6; no definite D call. The CDR3 covers 16 residues. Germline V gives CDR1 MNHEY, CDR2 SMNVEV (reference sequence). V was clipped by 6 bases and J by 9 bases, with 21 bases between them.

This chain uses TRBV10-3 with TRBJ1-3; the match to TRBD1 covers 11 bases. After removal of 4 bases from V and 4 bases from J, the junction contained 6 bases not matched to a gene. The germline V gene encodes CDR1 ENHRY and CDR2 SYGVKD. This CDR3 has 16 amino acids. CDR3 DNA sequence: TGTGCCATCAGTGCTTCCGGGACAGGGGGGGGAAACACCATATATTTT. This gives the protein CAISASGTGGGNTIYF.

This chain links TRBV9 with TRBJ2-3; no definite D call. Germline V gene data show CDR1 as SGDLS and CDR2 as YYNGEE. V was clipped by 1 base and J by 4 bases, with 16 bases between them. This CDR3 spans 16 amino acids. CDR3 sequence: CASSVRVSQEADTQYF. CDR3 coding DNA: TGTGCCAGCAGCGTAAGGGTCTCCCAGGAAGCAGATACGCAGTATTTT. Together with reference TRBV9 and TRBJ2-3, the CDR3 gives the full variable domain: DSGVTQTPKHLITATGQRVTLRCSPRSGDLSVYWYQQSLDQGLQFLIQYYNGEERAKGNILERFSAQQFPDLHSELNLSSLELGDSALYFCASSVRVSQEADTQYFGPGTRLTVL.

CDR3 residues: CASSPDQGRQPQHF. The CDR3 nucleotides read TGTGCCAGCTCACCTGATCAGGGGAGACAGCCCCAGCATTTT. The chain is built from TRBV18 and TRBJ1-5; TRBD1 might be the D (6 bases). This CDR3 is built from 14 residues. Trimming took off 3 bases at V and 7 bases at J, with 13 bases between the two ends. The V gene's germline CDR1 is KGHSH and CDR2 LQKENI.

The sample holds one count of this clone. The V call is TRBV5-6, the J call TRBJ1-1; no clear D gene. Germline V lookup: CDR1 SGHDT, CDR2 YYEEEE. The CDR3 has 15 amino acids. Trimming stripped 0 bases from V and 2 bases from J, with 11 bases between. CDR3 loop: CASSLEGRPNTEAFF. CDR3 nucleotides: TGTGCCAGCAGCTTGGAAGGCAGGCCTAACACTGAAGCTTTCTTT.

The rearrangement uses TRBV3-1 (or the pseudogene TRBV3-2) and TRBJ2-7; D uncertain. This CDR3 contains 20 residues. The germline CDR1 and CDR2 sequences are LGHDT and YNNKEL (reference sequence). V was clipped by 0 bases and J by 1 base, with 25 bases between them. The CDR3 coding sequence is TGTGCCAGCAGCCAAGATCCCAAGACCTCGCAGGTCCTAAAGTCCTACGAGCAGTACTTC. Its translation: CASSQDPKTSQVLKSYEQYF.

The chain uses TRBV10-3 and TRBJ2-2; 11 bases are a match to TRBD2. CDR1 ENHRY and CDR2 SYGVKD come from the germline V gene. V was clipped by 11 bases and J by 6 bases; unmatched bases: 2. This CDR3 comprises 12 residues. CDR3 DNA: TGTGCCGTGGGACTAGCGGCCGGGGAGCTGTTTTTT. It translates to CAVGLAAGELFF.

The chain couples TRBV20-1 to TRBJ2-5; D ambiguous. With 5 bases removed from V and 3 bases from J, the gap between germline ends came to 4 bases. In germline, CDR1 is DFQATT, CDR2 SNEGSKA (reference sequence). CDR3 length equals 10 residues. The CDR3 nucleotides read TGCAGTGCTCTAGAAGAGACCCAGTACTTC. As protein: CSALEETQYF.

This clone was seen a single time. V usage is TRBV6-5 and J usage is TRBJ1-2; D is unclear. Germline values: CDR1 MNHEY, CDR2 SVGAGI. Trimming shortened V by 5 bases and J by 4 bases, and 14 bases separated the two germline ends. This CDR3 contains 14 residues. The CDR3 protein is CASSLVFSVYGYTF. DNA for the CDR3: TGTGCCAGCAGTCTGGTTTTTTCAGTCTATGGCTACACCTTC.

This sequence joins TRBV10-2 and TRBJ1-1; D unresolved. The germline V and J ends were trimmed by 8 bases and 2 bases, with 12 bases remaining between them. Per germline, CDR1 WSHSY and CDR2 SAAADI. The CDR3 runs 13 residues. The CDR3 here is CASFGLANTEAFF. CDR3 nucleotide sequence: TGCGCCAGCTTCGGCTTAGCCAACACTGAAGCTTTCTTT.

DNA of the CDR3: TGTGCCAGCAGTTTATTGGCGACTTCTGGGGCCAACGTCCTGACTTTC. Its translation: CASSLLATSGANVLTF. V is TRBV28 and J is TRBJ2-6; no definite D call. The germline V gene encodes CDR1 MDHEN and CDR2 SYDVKM. This CDR3 has 16 residues. Trimming shortened V by 1 base and J by 1 base, and 8 bases separated the two germline ends.

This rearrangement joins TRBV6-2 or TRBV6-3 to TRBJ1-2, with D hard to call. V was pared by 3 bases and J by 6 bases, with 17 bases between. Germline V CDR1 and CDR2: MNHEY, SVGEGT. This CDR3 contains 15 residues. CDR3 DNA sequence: TGTGCCAGCAGTTATGGTGTTACTCTAACTCATGGCTACACCTTC. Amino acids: CASSYGVTLTHGYTF.

The CDR3 DNA reads as TGTGCCAGCAGCTTTGTTCGGGGCTCATCCTACGAGCAGTACTTC. Translated: CASSFVRGSSYEQYF. The gene calls are TRBV7-9 and TRBJ2-7, with D perhaps matching TRBD1 or TRBD2 (5 bases each). With 3 bases removed from V and 1 base from J, the gap between germline ends came to 13 bases. Germline-derived CDR1 and CDR2 are SEHNR and FQNEAQ (reference sequence). CDR3 size: 15 residues.

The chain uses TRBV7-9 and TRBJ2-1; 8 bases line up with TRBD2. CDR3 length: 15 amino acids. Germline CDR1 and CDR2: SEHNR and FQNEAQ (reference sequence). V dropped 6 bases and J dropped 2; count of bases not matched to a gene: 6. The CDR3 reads CASSPGTSPYNEQFF. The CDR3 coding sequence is TGTGCCAGCAGTCCCGGGACTAGTCCCTACAATGAGCAGTTCTTC. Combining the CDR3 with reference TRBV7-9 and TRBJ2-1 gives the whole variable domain DTGVSQNPRHKITKRGQNVTFRCDPISEHNRLYWYRQTLGQGPEFLTYFQNEAQLEKSRLLSDRFSAERPKGSFSTLEIQRTEQGDSAMYLCASSPGTSPYNEQFFGPGTRLTVL.

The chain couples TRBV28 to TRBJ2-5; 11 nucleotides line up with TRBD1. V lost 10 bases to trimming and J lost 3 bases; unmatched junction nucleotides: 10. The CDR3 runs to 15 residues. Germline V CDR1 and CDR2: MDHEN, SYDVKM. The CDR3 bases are TGTGCCACGTGTGGGGGGGGACAGGGGGAAGAGACCCAGTACTTC. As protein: CATCGGGQGEETQYF.

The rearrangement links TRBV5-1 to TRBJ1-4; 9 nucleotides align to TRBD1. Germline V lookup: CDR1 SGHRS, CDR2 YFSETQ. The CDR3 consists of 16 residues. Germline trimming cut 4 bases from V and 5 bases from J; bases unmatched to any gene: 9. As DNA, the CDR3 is TGCGCCAGCAGCGAAGCCTACAGGGGGCGGAATGAAAAACTGTTTTTT. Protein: CASSEAYRGRNEKLFF.

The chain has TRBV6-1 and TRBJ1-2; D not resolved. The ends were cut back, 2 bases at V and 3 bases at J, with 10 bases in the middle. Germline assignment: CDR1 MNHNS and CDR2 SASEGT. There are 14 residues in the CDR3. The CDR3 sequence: CASSEQSRDYGYTF. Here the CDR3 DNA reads TGTGCCAGCAGTGAACAGTCCCGGGACTATGGCTACACCTTC.

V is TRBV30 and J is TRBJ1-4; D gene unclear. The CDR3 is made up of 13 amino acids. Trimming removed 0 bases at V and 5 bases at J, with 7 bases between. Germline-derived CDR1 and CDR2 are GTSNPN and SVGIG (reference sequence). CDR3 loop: CAWSVRVNEKLFF. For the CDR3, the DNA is TGTGCCTGGAGTGTTAGGGTAAATGAAAAACTGTTTTTT.

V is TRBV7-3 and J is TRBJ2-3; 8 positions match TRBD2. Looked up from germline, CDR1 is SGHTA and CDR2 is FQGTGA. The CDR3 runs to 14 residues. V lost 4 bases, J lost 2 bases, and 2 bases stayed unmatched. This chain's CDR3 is CASSSGGLTDTQYF. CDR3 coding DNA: TGTGCCAGCAGCTCGGGAGGGCTCACAGATACGCAGTATTTT. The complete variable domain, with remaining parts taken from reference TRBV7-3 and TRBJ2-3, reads GAGVSQTPSNKVTEKGKYVELRCDPISGHTALYWYRQSLGQGPEFLIYFQGTGAADDSGLPNDRFFAVRPEGSVSTLKIQRTERGDSAVYLCASSSGGLTDTQYFGPGTRLTVL.

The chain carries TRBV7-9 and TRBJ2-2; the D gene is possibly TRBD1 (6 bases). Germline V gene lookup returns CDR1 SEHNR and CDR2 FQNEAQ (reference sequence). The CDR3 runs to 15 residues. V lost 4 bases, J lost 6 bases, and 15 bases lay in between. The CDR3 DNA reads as TGTGCCAGCAGCTCCCGGACAGACTCGGCCGGGGAGCTGTTTTTT. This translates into CASSSRTDSAGELFF.

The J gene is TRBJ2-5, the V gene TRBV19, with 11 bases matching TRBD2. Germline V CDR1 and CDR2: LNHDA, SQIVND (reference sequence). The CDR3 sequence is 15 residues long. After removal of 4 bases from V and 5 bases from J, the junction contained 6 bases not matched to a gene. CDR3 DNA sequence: TGTGCCAGTAGTACCCGACTAGCGGGGACGGAGACCCAGTACTTC. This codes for CASSTRLAGTETQYF.